Reported below is one T cell receptor (beta chain). Its antigen remains unidentified. This record belongs to a study of monozygotic twins with inflammatory bowel disease. UMIs were attached via template switching, each with a 6-nucleotide sample barcode. The study subjected TCRalpha and TCRbeta cDNA to two nested PCRs of around 15 and 9 cycles. TCRdb reworked the 5' RACE reads into one entry per CDR3 protein, no DNA. The sample shows approximately 200,000 distinct CDR3 sequences, and roughly 7.5% sits with its ten largest clones. Study-wide points: Diversity of TCRbeta measured by inverse Simpson was lower in IBD patients than in healthy co-twins. Twins classed as concordant or discordant showed no difference in repertoire similarity, possibly from limited power.

This CDR3 spans 14 amino acids. CDR1 SGHVS and CDR2 FNYEAQ come from the germline V gene. The chain links TRBV7-6 to TRBJ2-5; TCRdb names TRBD1, which stays unverified in the absence of DNA. The sample was blood. The receptor's source is a human donor with ulcerative colitis or Crohn's disease, or a healthy co-twin of an affected twin (not recorded which). The CDR3 here is CASSSGQGGETQYF.